This T cell receptor beta chain was recorded in a study of T cell responses to AZD1222 COVID-19 vaccine. TCRdb keeps only in-frame clones here, not all; method: immunoSEQ multiplex PCR. The data show about 83,000 clones, roughly nine tenths seen once. Germline loops: CDR1 SGHDT, CDR2 YYEEEE. V gave up 4 bases and J gave up 4 bases; unmatched junction bases: 7. The CDR3 spans 14 residues. The chain links TRBV5-6 to TRBJ2-7; 8 bases align to TRBD2. The source of this sequence is an adult in good health. Sequences were derived from peripheral blood, sampled on day 0 of AZD1222 vaccination. The CDR3 sequence is CASSPSGSAYEQYF. The CDR3 DNA is TGTGCCAGCAGCCCGAGCGGGAGTGCGTACGAGCAGTACTTC.